Below, 6 T cell receptor beta chains from the same sample are listed, as sequenced in a study of cytomegalovirus exposure and HLA in healthy donors. Use of 60 Vbeta and 13 Jbeta primers characterized the PCR. TCRdb keeps only in-frame clones here, not all; method: immunoSEQ multiplex PCR. The table shows nearly 110,000 clones, with around 75% occurring only once. Sequencing was done on a sample of PBMCs. Source of these receptors: a female donor in good health and CMV-seronegative.

The V gene is TRBV28, the J gene TRBJ2-1; tentatively, D is TRBD2 (6 bases). V lost 6 bases and J lost 14, with 26 bases in between. Germline values: CDR1 MDHEN, CDR2 SYDVKM. The CDR3 has 15 residues. The CDR3 nucleotides read TGTGCCAGCAGGAGTGGAGCGGGTGCGGGGTTGGATGAGTTCTTC. This codes for CASRSGAGAGLDEFF.

The chain links TRBV9 to TRBJ2-1, with 9 nucleotides matching TRBD2. From germline, CDR1 is SGDLS and CDR2 YYNGEE. After removal of 1 base from V and 1 base from J, the junction contained 15 bases not matched to a gene. The CDR3 is made up of 20 amino acids. CDR3 protein: CASSVSVKEPSGKSYNEQFF. The CDR3 bases are TGTGCCAGCAGCGTATCTGTGAAGGAACCTAGCGGGAAATCCTACAATGAGCAGTTCTTC.

This clone was observed once. The chain joins TRBV6-4 to TRBJ2-3; D ambiguous. V shed 6 bases and J shed 4 bases, with 14 bases lying between them. In germline, CDR1 is MRHNA, CDR2 SNTAGT. The CDR3 has 14 residues. The CDR3 is CASREQSWSDTQYF. The DNA for the CDR3 is TGTGCCAGCAGGGAACAGTCCTGGTCAGATACGCAGTATTTT.

The rearrangement joins TRBV29-1 to TRBJ2-7; 13 positions agree with TRBD2. The CDR3 runs 14 residues. Unmatched junction bases numbered 6, after V lost 6 bases and J lost 4 bases. The V gene's germline CDR1 is SQVTM and CDR2 ANQGSEA. The CDR3 DNA sequence: TGCAGCGTCGCCGGACTAGCGGGAGCGTACGAGCAGTACTTC. Its translation is CSVAGLAGAYEQYF.

The chain joins TRBV6-5 to TRBJ2-7, with D possibly being TRBD1 (6 bases). CDR1 MNHEY and CDR2 SVGAGI come from the germline V gene. The CDR3 is made up of 14 amino acids. Trimming stripped 2 bases from V and 4 bases from J, with 12 bases between. Here the CDR3 reads CASSYESRGYEQYF. The DNA for the CDR3 is TGTGCCAGCAGTTACGAGTCCAGGGGTTACGAGCAGTACTTC.

J is TRBJ2-3 and V is TRBV10-3; TRBD1 agrees at 7 bases. V was pared by 6 bases and J by 0 bases, with 3 bases of the junction left unmatched. Per the germline V gene, CDR1 is ENHRY and CDR2 is SYGVKD. CDR3 length: 14 amino acids. The CDR3 reads CAISDRESTDTQYF. CDR3 bases: TGTGCCATCAGCGACAGGGAAAGCACAGATACGCAGTATTTT.